The 19 T cell receptor beta chains reported below all come from one sample, sequenced in a study of T-cell reconstitution after alpha-beta-depleted transplantation in children. Using unique molecular identifiers, the investigators prepared the TCRbeta library. From the PCR reads, TCRdb called clonotypes with MiXCR, one entry per CDR3 protein. The table includes about 510,000 distinct CDR3 sequences, about an eighth detected once. The specimen was PBMCs, mostly from graft donor cells, collected 180 days after TCRalphabeta/CD19-depleted stem cell transplant. The source of these receptors is a female patient between 2 and 15 years old who had a stem cell transplant for aplastic anemia, so the T cells may come from the graft donor.

This clonotype was found many times. This rearrangement joins TRBV12-3 or TRBV12-4 to TRBJ1-5; D call uncertain. This CDR3 region has 12 residues. V was trimmed by 2 bases and J by 3 bases, leaving 2 bases between them. The CDR3 protein is CASSLHNQPQHF. The CDR3 coding sequence is TGTGCCAGCAGTTTACACAATCAGCCCCAGCATTTT.

The genes are TRBV7-6 and TRBJ2-3; 9 bases align to TRBD2. This CDR3 is built from 16 residues. Germline CDR1 is SGHVS and CDR2 is FNYEAQ. J was trimmed by 5 bases and V by 5 bases; bases with no gene match: 11. The CDR3: CASSLGYSGSGDTQYF. The DNA of the CDR3 is TGTGCCAGCAGCCTTGGATATAGCGGGAGTGGAGATACGCAGTATTTT. Variable domain in full (rest from reference TRBV7-6 and TRBJ2-3): GAGVSQSPRYKVTKRGQDVALRCDPISGHVSLYWYRQALGQGPEFLTYFNYEAQQDKSGLPNDRFSAERPEGSISTLTIQRTEQRDSAMYRCASSLGYSGSGDTQYFGPGTRLTVL.

This chain uses TRBV20-1 with TRBJ2-3; 7 nucleotides align to TRBD2. Germline V CDR1 and CDR2: DFQATT, SNEGSKA (reference sequence). The CDR3 sequence is 15 residues long. The trim removed 0 bases at V and 4 bases at J, leaving 7 bases unmatched. The CDR3 coding sequence is TGCAGTGCTAGAGATGGGGAGGGCCGGGCAGATACGCAGTATTTT. Protein: CSARDGEGRADTQYF.

This clonotype was counted ten times or more. Written as DNA, the CDR3 is TGCAGTGCTAGCGGTCGACAGGGGAATGAGCAGTTCTTC. This gives the protein CSASGRQGNEQFF. This chain joins TRBV20-1 and TRBJ2-1; 8 positions match TRBD1. Unmatched junction bases numbered 5, after V lost 3 bases and J lost 7 bases. The CDR3 has 13 amino acids. Germline CDR1 and CDR2: DFQATT and SNEGSKA (reference sequence).

This clonotype has a handful of counts. The chain links TRBV7-8 to TRBJ1-2, with D maybe TRBD1 (6 bases). Germline V gene lookup returns CDR1 SGHVS and CDR2 FQNEAQ. There are 15 residues in the CDR3. V was shortened by 5 bases and J by 4 bases, with 17 bases between the two germline ends. CDR3 protein: CASSPGDPISYGYTF. The DNA for the CDR3 is TGTGCCAGCAGCCCAGGGGACCCAATCTCCTATGGCTACACCTTC. Full variable domain (outside the CDR3, taken from reference TRBV7-8 and TRBJ1-2): GAGVSQSPRYKVAKRGQDVALRCDPISGHVSLFWYQQALGQGPEFLTYFQNEAQLDKSGLPSDRFFAERPEGSVSTLKIQRTQQEDSAVYLCASSPGDPISYGYTFGSGTRLTVV.

The chain carries TRBV6-1 and TRBJ1-4, with D unresolved. V was pared by 2 bases and J by 8 bases, with 12 bases between. Germline CDR1 MNHNS, CDR2 SASEGT. This CDR3 comprises 14 residues. The chain's CDR3 is CASSELGQREKLFF. The CDR3 DNA sequence: TGTGCCAGCAGTGAACTAGGGCAACGGGAAAAACTGTTTTTT.

This clonotype was recorded many times. The chain joins TRBV27 to TRBJ2-6; the match to TRBD1 covers 7 bases. In germline, CDR1 is MNHEY, CDR2 SMNVEV (reference sequence). This CDR3 is built from 18 residues. Losses at the gene ends were 5 bases for V and 0 bases for J; bases not matched to a gene: 10. CDR3 region: CASSPPDRVNSGANVLTF. CDR3 DNA sequence: TGTGCCAGCAGTCCTCCCGACAGGGTTAACTCTGGGGCCAACGTCCTGACTTTC.

In its sample, this clonotype was seen many times. The chain has TRBV20-1 and TRBJ2-5, with 10 bases fitting TRBD2. The CDR3 is 15 amino acids. Germline V gene lookup returns CDR1 DFQATT and CDR2 SNEGSKA (reference sequence). J was trimmed by 2 bases and V by 6 bases; bases with no gene match: 9. The CDR3 loop reads CSALARTSGQETQYF. The CDR3 nucleotides read TGCAGTGCCCTAGCCCGGACTAGCGGACAAGAGACCCAGTACTTC.

This clonotype has a count of ten or more. V usage is TRBV5-1 and J usage is TRBJ2-1; tentatively, D is TRBD2 (6 bases). Germline-derived CDR1 and CDR2 are SGHRS and YFSETQ. The CDR3 covers 14 residues. V was trimmed by 0 bases and J by 4 bases, leaving 8 bases between them. The DNA of the CDR3 is TGCGCCAGCAGCTTGGGCGGGGAGTACAATGAGCAGTTCTTC. It specifies CASSLGGEYNEQFF.

This clonotype was seen more than once but under ten times. In DNA, the CDR3 is TGCAGCGTTGGAGGGGCCCGGGACGCGGAACGGGGGCATTACAATGAGCAGTTCTTC. Translation: CSVGGARDAERGHYNEQFF. The chain uses TRBV29-1 and TRBJ2-1, with D perhaps TRBD1 or TRBD2 (6 bases each). CDR1 is SQVTM and CDR2 is ANQGSEA in the germline V gene. CDR3 length equals 19 residues. The V end was cut by 4 bases, the J end by 4 bases, with 29 bases between.

This clonotype appeared many times. J is TRBJ1-5 and V is TRBV7-9; D is unresolved. CDR3 length: 15 residues. Trimming stripped 1 base from V and 1 base from J, with 8 bases between. Germline-derived CDR1 and CDR2 are SEHNR and FQNEAQ (reference sequence). The CDR3 coding sequence is TGTGCCAGCAGCTTAGGGCCGGGGAGCAATCAGCCCCAGCATTTT. The encoded protein is CASSLGPGSNQPQHF.

This chain uses TRBV7-2 with TRBJ2-1; weak D call: TRBD2 (6 bases). The CDR3 runs 14 residues. The V and J ends lost 3 bases and 6 bases respectively, with 12 bases between them. Germline-derived CDR1 and CDR2 are SGHTA and FQGNSA. CDR3 residues: CASSLTRTPNEQFF. The CDR3 DNA reads TGTGCCAGCAGCTTGACTAGAACCCCCAATGAGCAGTTCTTC.

This clonotype was counted at least ten times. V and J are TRBV12-3 or TRBV12-4 and TRBJ2-1; 14 nucleotides line up with TRBD2. The CDR3 consists of 18 residues. The V and J ends lost 3 bases and 2 bases, in that order; junction bases with no gene match: 6. The CDR3 here is CASSLLRTSGRTYNEQFF. The CDR3 coding sequence is TGTGCCAGCAGTTTGCTCCGGACTAGCGGGAGGACCTACAATGAGCAGTTCTTC.

This clonotype was recorded a few times. The chain uses TRBV6-6 and TRBJ1-1; a possible D gene is TRBD1 (6 bases). Germline CDR1 reads MNHNY; CDR2 reads SVGAGI (reference sequence). This CDR3 spans 13 amino acids. Trimming removed 6 bases at V and 8 bases at J, with 16 bases between. DNA of the CDR3: TGTGCCAGCAGGTCCCAGGGGCTCGCCGAAGCTTTCTTT. Translation gives CASRSQGLAEAFF.

This clonotype was detected only a few times. This may be a read error, as it is one base from a much larger clone. The chain is built from TRBV27 and TRBJ2-1, with TRBD2 matching over 8 bases. Trimming took 7 bases from V and 0 from J; bases not matched to a gene: 5. Germline lookup yields CDR1 MNHEY and CDR2 SMNVEV (reference sequence). CDR3 length equals 15 residues. This CDR3 reads CASTPTSGSYNEQFF. CDR3 nucleotides: TGTGCCAGCACCCCCACTAGCGGCTCCTACAATGAGCAGTTCTTC.

The J gene is TRBJ2-2, the V gene TRBV4-3, with D perhaps TRBD2 (8 bases). This CDR3 region has 16 residues. CDR1 is LGHNA, CDR2 YSLEER, per germline. The germline V and J ends were trimmed by 2 bases and 3 bases, with 13 bases remaining between them. The CDR3, as DNA: TGCGCCAGCAGCCAACGGGAGGGGGCGTACACCGGGGAGCTGTTTTTT. It encodes CASSQREGAYTGELFF.

This clonotype was picked up many times. The chain joins TRBV14 to TRBJ2-2; D unresolved. Looked up from germline, CDR1 is SGHDN and CDR2 is FVKESK. The CDR3 has 17 residues. V shed 1 base and J shed 0 bases, with 12 bases lying between them. CDR3: CASSQGRQVANTGELFF. DNA of the CDR3: TGTGCCAGCAGCCAAGGCCGGCAGGTCGCGAACACCGGGGAGCTGTTTTTT.

The genes are TRBV19 and TRBJ2-3; D is ambiguous. Germline values: CDR1 LNHDA, CDR2 SQIVND (reference sequence). The V and J ends lost 5 bases and 4 bases respectively, with 19 bases between them. There are 16 residues in the CDR3. CDR3 DNA sequence: TGTGCCAGTAGTTCTCCGGGTTCGTCCGGCTCAGATACGCAGTATTTT. Translation gives CASSSPGSSGSDTQYF.

The gene calls are TRBV12-3 or TRBV12-4 and TRBJ1-1; 7 bases are a match to TRBD1. This CDR3 is 14 amino acids long. The V gene end was trimmed by 7 bases and the J gene end by 6 bases; junction bases not matched to a gene: 11. This chain's CDR3 is CASTRQGGISEAFF. CDR3 sequence (DNA): TGTGCCAGCACCCGACAGGGTGGGATCTCTGAAGCTTTCTTT.